Presented here are 9 T cell receptor beta chains from one specimen sequenced in a study of beta chain features in type 1 diabetes. TCRB transcripts that were expressed got sequenced, as all of the isolated RNA had been reverse transcribed. The table came from immunoSEQ multiplex PCR; TCRdb's copy has only in-frame clones and leaves some out. The profile shows approximately 100,000 clones, 30% to 50% of them singletons. Sequencing was carried out using stem cell memory CD4+ T cells from blood. These receptor sequences come from a young woman in good health.

This clone came up a few times. The rearrangement joins TRBV10-3 to TRBJ2-3; TRBD2 matches 13 bases. With 6 bases clipped from V and 6 bases from J, the junction kept 9 bases outside the gene matches. Germline V lookup: CDR1 ENHRY, CDR2 SYGVKD. This CDR3 contains 16 residues. The CDR3 DNA reads as TGTGCCATCAGACCCGGACTAGCGGGAGTGGAGGATACGCAGTATTTT. Amino acid sequence: CAIRPGLAGVEDTQYF.

The J gene is TRBJ1-2, the V gene TRBV27, with TRBD1 matching over 8 bases. This CDR3 is 14 amino acids long. With 4 bases clipped from V and 3 bases from J, the junction kept 4 bases outside the gene matches. Germline CDR1 is MNHEY and CDR2 is SMNVEV (reference sequence). The CDR3 protein is CASSSGQGHYGYTF. The CDR3 DNA reads TGTGCCAGCAGTTCCGGACAGGGTCACTATGGCTACACCTTC.

This clone was counted only a few times. The chain carries TRBV30 and TRBJ2-2, with a tentative D call TRBD2 (6 bases). The CDR3 length is 15 residues. Germline V gene lookup returns CDR1 GTSNPN and CDR2 SVGIG (reference sequence). Trimming shortened V by 3 bases and J by 7 bases, and 18 bases separated the two germline ends. CDR3 protein: CAWRENLFSGGELFF. The DNA of the CDR3 is TGTGCCTGGAGAGAAAACCTCTTTAGCGGCGGGGAGCTGTTTTTT.

This clone was observed a handful of times. The chain recombines TRBV18 with TRBJ2-3, with D possibly TRBD1 on 5 matching bases. The germline V gene has CDR1 KGHSH and CDR2 LQKENI. The CDR3 is made up of 15 amino acids. The germline V and J ends were trimmed by 3 bases and 0 bases, with 10 bases remaining between them. CDR3 DNA sequence: TGTGCCAGCTCACCCCCCTGGGGCAGCACAGATACGCAGTATTTT. As protein: CASSPPWGSTDTQYF. Full variable domain (remainder filled in from reference TRBV18 and TRBJ2-3): NAGVMQNPRHLVRRRGQEARLRCSPMKGHSHVYWYRQLPEEGLKFMVYLQKENIIDESGMPKERFSAEFPKEGPSILRIQQVVRGDSAAYFCASSPPWGSTDTQYFGPGTRLTVL.

This clone was counted between two and nine times. The chain recombines TRBV29-1 with TRBJ1-2, with D maybe TRBD1 (6 bases). Looked up from germline, CDR1 is SQVTM and CDR2 is ANQGSEA. Trimming removed 6 bases from V and 1 base from J, with 15 bases in between. The CDR3 is 14 residues long. CDR3 sequence: CSVKGGALNYGYTF. CDR3 nucleotide sequence: TGCAGCGTAAAAGGGGGAGCTCTTAACTATGGCTACACCTTC.

The chain couples TRBV10-3 to TRBJ2-7; 9 bases fit TRBD1. V gave up 7 bases and J gave up 3 bases; unmatched junction bases: 7. CDR3 length equals 14 residues. CDR1 ENHRY and CDR2 SYGVKD come from the germline V gene. CDR3 sequence: CAIMGGQGGYEQYF. The CDR3 coding sequence is TGTGCCATCATGGGGGGACAGGGTGGCTACGAGCAGTACTTC.

This clone occurred a few times. The rearrangement uses TRBV15 and TRBJ1-2; possibly TRBD1 for D (5 bases). Germline V gene sequence: CDR1 LNHNV, CDR2 YYDKDF (reference sequence). V was cut by 0 bases and J by 6 bases, with 20 bases left in between. This CDR3 contains 17 residues. DNA for the CDR3: TGTGCCACCAGCAGAGATTGGGCCGTGCGGGGGTCCCATGGCTACACCTTC. Its protein is CATSRDWAVRGSHGYTF.

The chain couples TRBV19 to TRBJ2-1; 8 positions match TRBD1. Germline CDR1 is LNHDA and CDR2 is SQIVND (reference sequence). With 3 bases clipped from V and 6 bases from J, the junction kept 16 bases outside the gene matches. The CDR3 contains 18 residues. The CDR3 sequence is CASSIPPSYRGVTNEQFF. For the CDR3, the DNA is TGTGCCAGTAGTATCCCCCCCTCATACAGGGGGGTTACCAATGAGCAGTTCTTC.

This sequence joins TRBV27 and TRBJ2-7; D is perhaps TRBD2 (6 bases). There are 14 residues in the CDR3. Trimming removed 8 bases at V and 1 base at J, with 15 bases between. CDR1 is MNHEY and CDR2 is SMNVEV in the germline V gene (reference sequence). The CDR3, as DNA: TGTGCCAGCCACCCGGTCGGGGGTTCCTACGAGCAGTACTTC. Translation: CASHPVGGSYEQYF.